These T cell receptor beta chains were read from a single sample in a study of cytomegalovirus exposure and HLA in healthy donors. Generated by immunoSEQ multiplex PCR, the TCRdb table keeps only in-frame clones and is missing some. The sample consists of about 100,000 clones, roughly three quarters of them appearing once. Material: PBMCs. Every receptor here comes from a woman aged 55-69 years in good health and CMV-seronegative. Each CDR3 is given with its conserved first and last residue. The order of the fields is clone size, V gene, D gene, J gene, CDR3 DNA, CDR3 protein. D genes are given only for firm matches. Clone size is shown for a subset of rows, as once, few, many or a class of expanded clone.

few,TRBV10-1,TRBD1,TRBJ2-3,TGCGCCAGCAGTACGGGACAGGGCGCAGATACGCAGTATTTT,CASSTGQGADTQYF
.,TRBV19,.,TRBJ1-2,TGTGCCAGTAGCGGACAGTTAGCTAACTATGGCTACACCTTC,CASSGQLANYGYTF
once,TRBV7-9,TRBD2,TRBJ2-7,TGTGCCAGCAGCTTTAGTAGCGGGGCATTATCGTACTTC,CASSFSSGALSYF
.,TRBV4-3,.,TRBJ1-1,TGCGCCAGCAGCCAAGGGGACAACGGGGCTGAAGCTTTCTTT,CASSQGDNGAEAFF
.,TRBV19,.,TRBJ1-3,TGTGCCAGTAGCGCGACAGCACTTCGAAACACCATATATTTT,CASSATALRNTIYF
.,TRBV5-6,TRBD1,TRBJ2-7,TGTGCCAGCAGCGTCGGGACAGGGGAAGATGACGAGCAGTACTTC,CASSVGTGEDDEQYF
.,TRBV30,.,TRBJ2-2,TGTGCCTGGAGGACGGGGGTTCCCGGGGAGCTGTTTTTT,CAWRTGVPGELFF
few,TRBV2,.,TRBJ2-7,TGTGCCAGCATCGGGGGAGCGAGAAGCTCCTACGAGCAGTACTTC,CASIGGARSSYEQYF
.,TRBV5-1,.,TRBJ1-1,TGCGCCAGCAGCTTACACGGGGGAGTCACTGAAGCTTTCTTT,CASSLHGGVTEAFF
.,TRBV4-3,.,TRBJ1-5,TGCGCCAGCAGCCAGCAACGGGGGGATCCCCAGCATTTT,CASSQQRGDPQHF
few,TRBV9,.,TRBJ2-1,TGTGCCAGCAGCGTAGCAGGTGCCGGATACAATGAGCAGTTCTTC,CASSVAGAGYNEQFF
few,TRBV28,TRBD2,TRBJ2-7,TGTGCCAGCAGTATCGGGACTAGCGGGACGTACGAGCAGTACTTC,CASSIGTSGTYEQYF
.,TRBV6-1,TRBD1,TRBJ1-2,TGTGCCAGCAGTGGCCCCGGGACAGGACGGGGCTATGGCTACACCTTC,CASSGPGTGRGYGYTF
.,TRBV6-1,TRBD2,TRBJ2-7,TGTGCCAGCTCGGCCACTAGCGGGGGCTACGAGCAGTACTTC,CASSATSGGYEQYF
.,TRBV7-9,TRBD1,TRBJ2-5,TGTGCCAGCAGTGCACGAACCGGGACAGGGTATCCCCAGTACTTC,CASSARTGTGYPQYF
once,TRBV28,.,TRBJ1-5,TGTGCCAGCAGTTCCCCGTGGGAGGGAACTCAGCCCCAGCATTTT,CASSSPWEGTQPQHF
.,TRBV6-5,.,TRBJ2-1,TGTGCCAGCAGGTCCGAGAGGTTCTACAATGAGCAGTTCTTC,CASRSERFYNEQFF
once,TRBV7-9,.,TRBJ1-1,TGTGCCAGCAGCTTATCGGTGAACACTGAAGCTTTCTTT,CASSLSVNTEAFF
few,TRBV5-6,.,TRBJ2-1,TGTGCCAGCAGGGGTTCCGTGAGGTCCTACAATGAGCAGTTCTTC,CASRGSVRSYNEQFF
.,TRBV5-1,TRBD1,TRBJ1-6,TGCGCCAGCAGCACCCGGACAGGGGGCGATGGGTCACCCCTCCACTTT,CASSTRTGGDGSPLHF
.,TRBV7-9,.,TRBJ1-2,TGTGCCAGCACTCCACAGGGTTTCGACTATGGCTACACCTTC,CASTPQGFDYGYTF
.,TRBV6-6,.,TRBJ2-7,TGTGCCAGCGGCCATCCGGGGGACCATAACGAGCAGTACTTC,CASGHPGDHNEQYF
.,TRBV29-1,TRBD1,TRBJ2-3,TGCAGCGTTGGGGACAGGGCACGATGGGGTACGCAGTATTTT,CSVGDRARWGTQYF
.,TRBV27,.,TRBJ1-4,TGTGCCAGCAGCTACGGTGCAACTAATGAAAAACTGTTTTTT,CASSYGATNEKLFF
.,TRBV5-1,.,TRBJ2-1,TGCGCCAGCAGCTTCACTAGCAATGAGCAGTTCTTC,CASSFTSNEQFF
.,TRBV4-3,TRBD1,TRBJ1-4,TGCGCCAGCAGCCAAGGGACCTTACAGGGGGCGGTTGAAAAACTGTTTTTT,CASSQGTLQGAVEKLFF
few,TRBV7-9,.,TRBJ1-4,TGTGCCAGCAGCTTCGGGAGCTCGGTTGAAAAACTGTTTTTT,CASSFGSSVEKLFF